Below, one T cell receptor (beta chain) is given with its context. Antigen unknown. Per germline, CDR1 SGHRS and CDR2 YFSETQ. This CDR3 contains 15 residues. The ends lost 4 bases at V and 7 bases at J; junction bases unmatched: 6. These data belong to a study of cytomegalovirus exposure and HLA in healthy donors. Overall study results and limits: Some V segments, including TRBV6-2 and TRBV6-3, were excluded as indistinguishable. TCR beta V- and J-gene trimming was later associated with a missense DCLRE1C variant.

With 60 Vbeta and 13 Jbeta primers, the PCR was carried out. The method was immunoSEQ multiplex PCR; TCRdb's version includes in-frame clones alone and lacks a portion of them. The sample consists of approximately 180,000 clones, 70% to 85% of them appearing once. V and J are TRBV5-1 and TRBJ2-2; the match to TRBD1 covers 11 bases. Sequencing input: PBMCs. This sequence was found in a woman under 40 in good health and CMV-seropositive. The CDR3 region is CASSRGQGAVGELFF. For the CDR3, the DNA is TGCGCCAGCAGCCGCGGACAGGGGGCGGTCGGGGAGCTGTTTTTT. The variable domain in full, completed from reference TRBV5-1 and TRBJ2-2, reads KAGVTQTPRYLIKTRGQQVTLSCSPISGHRSVSWYQQTPGQGLQFLFEYFSETQRNKGNFPGRFSGRQFSNSRSEMNVSTLELGDSALYLCASSRGQGAVGELFFGEGSRLTVL.